This is a list of T cell receptor beta chains from one sample in a study of cytomegalovirus exposure and HLA in healthy donors. Sequencing was performed with immunoSEQ multiplex PCR; in TCRdb, only in-frame clones are kept and a portion is missing. The sample holds 99,000 or so clones, about 13% seen once. The sample taken for sequencing was PBMCs. All receptors derive from a man between 35 and 55 years old in good health and CMV-seropositive. CDR3s include the opening cysteine and the closing phenylalanine or tryptophan. Fields, in order: V gene, J gene, CDR3 protein.

TRBV7-7	TRBJ2-2	CASSRTGPGELFF
TRBV9	TRBJ2-4	CASSVGLAKNIQYF
TRBV6-6	TRBJ1-1	CASSPGQGQGNTEAFF
TRBV6-6	TRBJ2-1	CASRRQGAEDEQFF
TRBV6-1	TRBJ2-4	CASSGTSGAKNIQYF
TRBV6-6	TRBJ2-4	CASSPGQGNIQYF
TRBV5-6	TRBJ2-3	CASSFLARDTDTQYF
TRBV10-2	TRBJ2-1	CASSELGLNEQFF
TRBV18	TRBJ1-5	CASSPEEGNQPQHF
TRBV10-3	TRBJ2-3	CAARLAGGDTQYF
TRBV5-6	TRBJ2-2	CASSLTGGLNRGTGELFF
TRBV4-2	TRBJ2-2	CASSQELAGEPGELFF
TRBV4-3	TRBJ2-2	CASSQGQGVGGELFF
TRBV9	TRBJ2-5	CASSATLKGVQGTQYF
TRBV14	TRBJ2-2	CASSRLANTGELFF
TRBV7-9	TRBJ2-3	CARLNTSWHTDTQYF
TRBV7-6	TRBJ2-7	CASSLESRGPYEQYF
TRBV6-1	TRBJ2-7	CASSRTWREQYF
TRBV6-5	TRBJ1-4	CASSPGVGNEKLFF
TRBV7-7	TRBJ2-1	CASSLAPGRADEQFF
TRBV28	TRBJ2-7	CASTLSGGRYEQYF
TRBV6-1	TRBJ1-2	CASSDHQGLENGYTF
TRBV27	TRBJ2-7	CASRSGQGLYEQYF
TRBV10-3	TRBJ1-5	CAIGQQSTSNQPQHF
TRBV30	TRBJ1-4	CAWSPYRGVALNEKLFF